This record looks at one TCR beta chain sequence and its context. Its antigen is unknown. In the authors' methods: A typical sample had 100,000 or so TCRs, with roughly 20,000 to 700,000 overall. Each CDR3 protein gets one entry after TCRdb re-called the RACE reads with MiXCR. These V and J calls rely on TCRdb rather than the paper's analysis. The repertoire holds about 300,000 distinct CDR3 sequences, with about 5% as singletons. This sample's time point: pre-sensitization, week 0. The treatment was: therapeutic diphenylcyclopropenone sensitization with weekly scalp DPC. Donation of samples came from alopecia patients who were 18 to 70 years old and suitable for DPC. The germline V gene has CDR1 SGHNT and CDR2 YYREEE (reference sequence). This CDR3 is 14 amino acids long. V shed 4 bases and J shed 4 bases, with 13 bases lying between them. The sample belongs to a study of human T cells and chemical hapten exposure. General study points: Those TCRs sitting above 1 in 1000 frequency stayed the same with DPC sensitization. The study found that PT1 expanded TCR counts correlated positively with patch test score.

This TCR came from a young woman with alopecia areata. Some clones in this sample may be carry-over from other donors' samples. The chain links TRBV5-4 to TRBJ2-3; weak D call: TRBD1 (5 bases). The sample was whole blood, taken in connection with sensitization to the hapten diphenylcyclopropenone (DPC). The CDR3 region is CASSQLTVPDTQYF. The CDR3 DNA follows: TGTGCCAGCAGCCAATTGACAGTTCCAGATACGCAGTATTTT.